This T cell receptor (beta chain) is drawn from a study of cytomegalovirus exposure and HLA in healthy donors. Findings of the study overall: An analysis that came later showed most CMV-associated TCR beta chains appearing HLA-restricted. With later analysis, a missense DCLRE1C variant became linked to TCR beta V- and J-gene trimming.

The PCR had 60 Vbeta and 13 Jbeta primers. Libraries were prepared by immunoSEQ multiplex PCR; TCRdb keeps only in-frame clonotypes and omits some of them. The repertoire holds some 130,000 clones, with more than 65% as singletons. Trimming took off 5 bases at V and 4 bases at J, with 9 bases between the two ends. In germline, CDR1 is SGHAT, CDR2 FQNNGV. There are 12 residues in the CDR3. Turning to this clone: Its antigen remains unidentified.

This TCR derives from a male donor in good health and CMV-seropositive. The genes are TRBV11-2 and TRBJ2-7, with no clear D. The sample consisted of PBMCs. CDR3 sequence reads: CASSPPRYEQYF. The DNA for the CDR3 is TGTGCCAGCAGCCCTCCTAGATACGAGCAGTACTTC.